Listed below are T cell receptor beta chains from one sample, sequenced in a study of OX40 agonist ivuxolimab in advanced cancers. Clones were read by immunoSEQ multiplex PCR, and TCRdb kept only the in-frame ones, dropping some. The table records tens of thousands of clones, around 86% of them present only once. The sequencing used CD4+ or CD8+ T cells sorted from blood, collected in a trial of the OX40 agonist ivuxolimab. Receptor source: an adult with an advanced solid tumor such as melanoma, head and neck, liver or kidney cancer. Each CDR3 is given with its conserved first and last residue. The D gene is left open where the match is weak. Clone size is not always given. Where it is, it says once, few, many or a class for expanded clones.

size	J	V	D	CDR3	DNA
.	TRBJ1-2	TRBV28	TRBD1	CASNPPGQGDYGYTF	TGTGCCAGCAATCCTCCGGGACAGGGTGACTATGGCTACACCTTC
.	TRBJ2-2	TRBV10-3	.	CAIRNGTQAGELFF	TGTGCCATCCGTAACGGGACACAGGCTGGGGAGCTGTTTTTT
.	TRBJ2-1	TRBV19	TRBD2	CASSTRGAQRYNEQFF	TGTGCCAGTAGTACGCGGGGGGCCCAACGGTACAATGAGCAGTTCTTC
.	TRBJ1-5	TRBV4-2	.	CASSQGDNSNQPQHF	TGTGCCAGCAGCCAAGGGGACAATAGCAATCAGCCCCAGCATTTT
.	TRBJ2-1	TRBV5-1	.	CASSDTGSSYNEQFF	TGCGCCAGCAGTGATACAGGGAGCTCCTACAATGAGCAGTTCTTC
.	TRBJ2-7	TRBV19	TRBD2	CASSSLGLAGAPYEQYF	TGTGCCAGTAGCTCATTAGGACTAGCGGGAGCCCCCTACGAGCAGTACTTC
.	TRBJ1-3	TRBV7-9	.	CASRQGFPGNTIYF	TGTGCCAGCAGACAAGGGTTTCCTGGAAACACCATATATTTT
few	TRBJ2-3	TRBV28	.	CASSTPRGVSGDTQYF	TGTGCCAGCAGTACGCCCCGGGGCGTCAGCGGAGATACGCAGTATTTT
.	TRBJ2-7	TRBV7-9	.	CASSRRGAPYEQYF	TGTGCCAGCAGTCGTCGGGGGGCCCCCTACGAGCAGTACTTC
few	TRBJ1-1	TRBV11-2	TRBD1	CASSSHRGNLKENTEAFF	TGTGCCAGCAGCTCCCACAGGGGGAATCTTAAGGAAAACACTGAAGCTTTCTTT
.	TRBJ2-3	TRBV5-1	.	CASSLSSPSTDTQYF	TGCGCCAGCAGCTTGTCTTCACCTAGCACAGATACGCAGTATTTT
.	TRBJ2-2	TRBV30	.	CAWRTDTNTGELFF	TGTGCCTGGAGGACTGATACGAACACCGGGGAGCTGTTTTTT
.	TRBJ2-7	TRBV5-1	.	CASSSSGAYTYEQYF	TGCGCCAGCAGCTCCTCAGGGGCCTATACCTACGAGCAGTACTTC
.	TRBJ1-1	TRBV28	TRBD1	CASSLDGGGGRGAFF	TGTGCCAGCAGTTTAGACGGGGGAGGGGGCAGAGGCGCTTTCTTT
.	TRBJ1-2	TRBV19	TRBD1	CASIPDRGLYGYTF	TGTGCCAGTATCCCGGACAGGGGGCTCTATGGCTACACCTTC
.	TRBJ1-1	TRBV7-3	TRBD1	CASSPGQVDTEAFF	TGTGCCAGCAGCCCTGGACAGGTGGACACTGAAGCTTTCTTT
.	TRBJ2-1	TRBV6-1	.	CASSGRGPSSYNEQFF	TGTGCCAGCAGTGGCCGGGGGCCCTCCTCCTACAATGAGCAGTTCTTC
.	TRBJ1-4	TRBV7-2	.	CASSLAVGTGTTNEKLFF	TGTGCCAGCAGCTTAGCAGTCGGGACGGGTACAACTAATGAAAAACTGTTTTTT
.	TRBJ1-5	TRBV18	.	CASSPAGNQPQHF	TGTGCCAGCTCCCCCGCCGGAAATCAGCCCCAGCATTTT
.	TRBJ2-6	TRBV5-5	.	CASSLSTDGANVLTF	TGTGCCAGCAGCTTATCGACAGATGGGGCCAACGTCCTGACTTTC
.	TRBJ2-7	TRBV7-3	.	CASSPGGGRGSYEQYF	TGTGCCAGCAGCCCCGGCGGGGGCAGGGGGTCGTACGAGCAGTACTTC
.	TRBJ2-7	TRBV7-7	.	CASSPLAGPAYEQYF	TGTGCTAGCAGCCCCCTGGCAGGGCCAGCCTACGAGCAGTACTTC
.	TRBJ1-4	TRBV19	.	CASTRPGKVPSEKLFF	TGTGCCAGTACGCGCCCGGGGAAGGTCCCGAGTGAAAAACTGTTTTTT
.	TRBJ2-7	TRBV6-5	TRBD1	CASSYGQGSYEQYF	TGTGCCAGCAGTTACGGACAGGGCTCCTACGAGCAGTACTTC
.	TRBJ2-3	TRBV6-5	TRBD1	CASSWDRRSTDTQYF	TGTGCCAGCAGTTGGGACAGGCGCAGCACAGATACGCAGTATTTT
.	TRBJ1-1	TRBV6-1	.	CASTERVNFGTEAFF	TGTGCCAGCACCGAGCGGGTAAACTTTGGGACTGAAGCTTTCTTT
.	TRBJ2-2	TRBV5-6	TRBD2	CASSGTTITGELFF	TGTGCCAGCAGCGGGACTACAATTACCGGGGAGCTGTTTTTT
.	TRBJ2-7	TRBV5-1	TRBD1	CASSLLQQGQGSYEQYF	TGCGCCAGCAGCCTTCTACAACAGGGACAGGGCTCCTACGAGCAGTACTTC
.	TRBJ2-5	TRBV4-3	.	CASSQEHRGRSETQYF	TGCGCCAGCAGCCAAGAGCATCGGGGGAGGTCGGAGACCCAGTACTTC
.	TRBJ1-3	TRBV28	TRBD1	CASSLTRQGGNTIYF	TGTGCCAGCAGTTTAACTCGACAGGGAGGAAACACCATATATTTT
.	TRBJ1-2	TRBV7-2	TRBD1	CASNLGTERDGYTF	TGTGCCAGCAACCTCGGGACAGAGAGGGATGGCTACACCTTC
.	TRBJ1-6	TRBV27	TRBD1	CASSPRSVTGGRLTLNSPLHF	TGTGCCAGCAGTCCCCGATCTGTGACAGGGGGCCGACTGACACTAAATTCACCCCTCCACTTT
.	TRBJ1-5	TRBV7-9	.	CASSITNQPQHF	TGTGCCAGCAGCATAACTAATCAGCCCCAGCATTTT